Below are 9 T cell receptor beta chains sequenced from a single sample in a study of response to subunit inactivated influenza vaccine. Using its own MiXCR run on the RT-PCR reads, TCRdb lists one record per CDR3 protein. Of more than 500,000 distinct CDR3 sequences in the sample, about 11% are singletons; the top ten hold approximately 10%. The data also belong to a second study, concerning T cells expressing NK-cell markers. Per that study: For TCR beta, cDNA was produced by 5'RACE template switching with UMIs.

Specimen: PBMCs from blood, collected on the day of vaccination. The source of these receptors is a man aged 50 to 60 who received an inactivated influenza vaccine.

About this clonotype itself: The junction departs from germline at one end; a sequencing error may be responsible. The V gene is TRBV27, the J gene TRBJ2-5; 14 nucleotides agree with TRBD2. Germline V CDR1 and CDR2: MNHEY, SMNVEV (reference sequence). This CDR3 is built from 15 residues. The CDR3 protein is CAGRPGLAGVETQYF. The CDR3 DNA is TGTGCCGGCAGACCGGGACTAGCGGGGGTGGAGACCCAGTACTTC.

This clonotype was observed many times. The genes are TRBV28 and TRBJ2-7; D is possibly TRBD1 (6 bases). V dropped 6 bases and J dropped 0 bases, with 15 bases sitting between them. The CDR3 sequence is 15 residues long. Germline lookup yields CDR1 MDHEN and CDR2 SYDVKM. DNA for the CDR3: TGTGCCAGCAGCCTAAACCGGGACATCTCCTACGAGCAGTACTTC. Translation: CASSLNRDISYEQYF.

This clonotype has at least ten counts. The rearrangement links TRBV3-1 to TRBJ2-3, with D tentatively TRBD2 (6 bases). CDR3 size: 13 residues. Germline V gene data show CDR1 as LGHDT and CDR2 as YNNKEL (reference sequence). V lost 1 base and J 6 bases, leaving 8 bases between the germline ends. The CDR3 loop reads CASSQGEADTQYF. CDR3 nucleotide sequence: TGTGCCAGCAGCCAAGGGGAGGCGGATACGCAGTATTTT.

The chain is built from TRBV9 and TRBJ2-1, with no clear D. CDR3 size: 13 residues. V lost 4 bases and J lost 6, with 11 bases in between. The germline gives CDR1 SGDLS, CDR2 YYNGEE. The CDR3, as DNA: TGTGCCAGCAGCCCCCCTCAGGCCAATGAGCAGTTCTTC. Protein sequence: CASSPPQANEQFF.

This clonotype was seen more than once but under ten times. V gene TRBV28 combines with J gene TRBJ2-1; D is possibly TRBD1 (6 bases). CDR3 length: 11 residues. V lost 6 bases and J 9 bases, leaving 9 bases between the germline ends. CDR1 and CDR2 from the germline V gene are MDHEN and SYDVKM. The chain's CDR3 is CASSIGGEQFF. The DNA for the CDR3 is TGTGCCAGCAGCATAGGGGGTGAGCAGTTCTTC.

The genes are TRBV12-3 or TRBV12-4 and TRBJ2-1; D may be TRBD1 (6 bases). V was cut by 5 bases and J by 2 bases, with 13 bases left in between. This CDR3 has 15 amino acids. The chain's CDR3 is CASSQRTATYNEQFF. In nucleotides, the CDR3 is TGTGCCAGCAGTCAAAGGACAGCCACCTACAATGAGCAGTTCTTC.

This sequence joins TRBV6-7 and TRBJ2-5; 10 bases match TRBD2. TRBV6-7 is an ORF; its function is uncertain. CDR3 length: 18 amino acids. With V trimmed by 0 bases and J by 0 bases, 7 bases remained unmatched. This CDR3 is CASSYSVAGGNNQETQYF. The CDR3 DNA follows: TGTGCCAGCAGTTACTCAGTAGCGGGGGGCAACAACCAAGAGACCCAGTACTTC.

This clonotype was detected many times. This rearrangement joins TRBV20-1 to TRBJ2-7, with D hard to call. This CDR3 is built from 11 residues. Germline V gene data show CDR1 as DFQATT and CDR2 as SNEGSKA (reference sequence). Trimming stripped 4 bases from V and 3 bases from J, with 7 bases between. The CDR3 here is CSANDLYEQYF. The CDR3, as DNA: TGCAGTGCTAACGACCTCTACGAGCAGTACTTC.

This clonotype has more than one count but fewer than ten. The gene calls are TRBV19 and TRBJ1-5, with 8 bases identical to TRBD1. The CDR3 contains 14 residues. J lost 3 bases, V lost 8 bases, and 6 bases had no gene match. Germline CDR1 and CDR2: LNHDA and SQIVND (reference sequence). This CDR3 is CASYDRGHNQPQHF. CDR3 DNA: TGTGCCAGTTACGACAGGGGACACAATCAGCCCCAGCATTTT.